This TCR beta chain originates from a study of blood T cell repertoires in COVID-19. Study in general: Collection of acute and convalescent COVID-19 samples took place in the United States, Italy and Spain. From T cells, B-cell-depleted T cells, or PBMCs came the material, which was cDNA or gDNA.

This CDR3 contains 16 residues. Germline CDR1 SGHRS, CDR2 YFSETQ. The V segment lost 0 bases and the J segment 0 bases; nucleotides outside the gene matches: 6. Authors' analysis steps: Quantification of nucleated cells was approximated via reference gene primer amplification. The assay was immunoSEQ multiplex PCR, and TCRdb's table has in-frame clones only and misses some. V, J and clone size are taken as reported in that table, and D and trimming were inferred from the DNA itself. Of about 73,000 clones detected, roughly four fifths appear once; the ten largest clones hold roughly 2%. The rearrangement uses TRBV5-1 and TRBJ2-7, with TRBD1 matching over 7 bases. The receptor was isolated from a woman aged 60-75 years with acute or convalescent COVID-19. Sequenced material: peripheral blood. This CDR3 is CASSLGGTAISYEQYF. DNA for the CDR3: TGCGCCAGCAGCTTGGGGGGGACAGCGATCTCCTACGAGCAGTACTTC. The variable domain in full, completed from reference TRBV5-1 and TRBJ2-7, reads KAGVTQTPRYLIKTRGQQVTLSCSPISGHRSVSWYQQTPGQGLQFLFEYFSETQRNKGNFPGRFSGRQFSNSRSEMNVSTLELGDSALYLCASSLGGTAISYEQYFGPGTRLTVT.